These 25 T cell receptor beta chains came from one sample sequenced in a study of blood T cell repertoires in COVID-19. Clones were read by immunoSEQ multiplex PCR, and TCRdb kept only the in-frame ones, dropping some. The sample shows a few hundred thousand clones, roughly 89% of them seen only once. Sequencing used PBMCs or T cells enriched from blood (not recorded which). Every receptor here comes from a man aged 25-45 years who had been exposed to COVID-19.

CDR3 DNA: TGCGCCAGCAGCCAAGACGACAGGGGACGGTACGAGCAGTACTTC. It specifies CASSQDDRGRYEQYF. The genes are TRBV4-3 and TRBJ2-7; 8 nucleotides align to TRBD1. With V trimmed by 0 bases and J by 4 bases, 5 bases remained unmatched. Germline V gene data show CDR1 as LGHNA and CDR2 as YSLEER. The CDR3 loop spans 15 amino acids.

The chain uses TRBV5-4 and TRBJ2-5; no clear D gene. The CDR3 runs 14 residues. Germline-derived CDR1 and CDR2 are SGHNT and YYREEE (reference sequence). The V end was cut by 1 base, the J end by 2 bases, with 9 bases between. CDR3: CASSLPAGQETQYF. CDR3 sequence (DNA): TGTGCCAGCAGCTTGCCGGCAGGACAAGAGACCCAGTACTTC.

CDR3 bases: TGTGCTAGTGGTTTGAATCAAGGGGGAGACTATGGCTACACCTTC. Its translation: CASGLNQGGDYGYTF. The chain couples TRBV12-5 to TRBJ1-2; maybe TRBD1 (6 bases). The CDR3 contains 15 residues. Germline V gene lookup returns CDR1 LGHNT and CDR2 FRNRAP. V dropped 2 bases and J dropped 3 bases, with 13 bases sitting between them.

This rearrangement joins TRBV3-1 (or the pseudogene TRBV3-2) to TRBJ1-3, with D perhaps matching TRBD1 (5 bases). V lost 0 bases and J 2 bases, leaving 5 bases between the germline ends. This CDR3 has 14 amino acids. Germline assignment: CDR1 LGHDT and CDR2 YNNKEL (reference sequence). In DNA, the CDR3 is TGTGCCAGCAGCCAAGACAGGGCTGGAAACACCATATATTTT. Its translation is CASSQDRAGNTIYF.

The rearrangement uses TRBV4-1 and TRBJ1-6, with a weak D call TRBD1 (6 bases). The V gene's germline CDR1 is MGHRA and CDR2 YSYEKL. Deletions cut 1 base from V and 8 bases from J, with 15 bases between. CDR3 length: 16 amino acids. The CDR3 DNA reads TGCGCCAGCAGCCAAGGCCTAGCGGGACACTATTCACCCCTCCACTTT. The encoded protein is CASSQGLAGHYSPLHF.

The chain uses TRBV3-1 (or the pseudogene TRBV3-2) and TRBJ1-2; a weak D match, TRBD1 (6 bases). V was shortened by 4 bases and J by 6 bases, with 18 bases between the two germline ends. The CDR3 runs 15 residues. Germline-derived CDR1 and CDR2 are LGHDT and YNNKEL (reference sequence). This CDR3 reads CASSPWDQGTNGYTF. CDR3 bases: TGTGCCAGCAGCCCTTGGGACCAGGGGACTAATGGCTACACCTTC.

In this sample, this clone turned up a few times. V usage is TRBV11-2 and J usage is TRBJ2-1; 9 bases map to TRBD1. With 6 bases clipped from V and 5 bases from J, the junction kept 11 bases outside the gene matches. Germline-derived CDR1 and CDR2 are SGHAT and FQNNGV. CDR3 length: 16 residues. The CDR3, as DNA: TGTGCCAGCAGTACACCGGACAGGGGAGCTCACAATGAGCAGTTCTTC. Translating it yields CASSTPDRGAHNEQFF.

The rearrangement joins TRBV14 to TRBJ2-7; 9 nucleotides align to TRBD1. Trimming took 1 base from V and 3 from J; bases not matched to a gene: 4. The length of the CDR3 is 15 residues. The germline CDR1 and CDR2 sequences are SGHDN and FVKESK. CDR3 in amino acids: CASSQGTGVGYEQYF. CDR3 bases: TGTGCCAGCAGCCAAGGGACAGGGGTGGGCTACGAGCAGTACTTC.

V usage is TRBV2 and J usage is TRBJ1-1, with TRBD1 as a possible D gene (5 bases). CDR3 length equals 12 residues. The V gene lost 9 bases and the J gene lost 4 bases, with 12 bases spanning the gap. Germline assignment: CDR1 SNHLY and CDR2 FYNNEI. The CDR3 here is CASGTWGTEAFF. DNA for the CDR3: TGTGCCAGTGGGACTTGGGGCACTGAAGCTTTCTTT.

The chain employs TRBV30 and TRBJ1-5, with 7 nucleotides matching TRBD1. The CDR3 sequence is 13 residues long. J gave up 9 bases and V 0 bases, and 5 bases lay outside the gene matches. Germline CDR1 GTSNPN, CDR2 SVGIG (reference sequence). CDR3 sequence reads: CAWSVQGQGPQHF. The CDR3 DNA reads TGTGCCTGGAGTGTACAGGGGCAGGGGCCCCAGCATTTT.

The V and J genes are TRBV19 and TRBJ1-3, with 12 nucleotides matching TRBD1. The CDR3 sequence is 14 residues long. From germline, CDR1 is LNHDA and CDR2 SQIVND (reference sequence). V shed 8 bases and J 4 bases; nucleotides not matched to a gene: 3. The CDR3: CASGTGGDGNTIYF. The CDR3 DNA sequence: TGTGCCAGTGGGACAGGGGGCGACGGAAACACCATATATTTT.

J is TRBJ1-6 and V is TRBV30, with D unclear. V lost 0 bases, J lost 0 bases, and 21 bases lay in between. CDR1 and CDR2 from the germline V gene are GTSNPN and SVGIG (reference sequence). This CDR3 comprises 20 residues. In nucleotides, the CDR3 is TGTGCCTGGAGTGTTGGAGGTTTTTCCTCAGAGGACTCCTATAATTCACCCCTCCACTTT. It is translated as CAWSVGGFSSEDSYNSPLHF. Looking up the rest from reference TRBV30 and TRBJ1-6 gives the full variable domain: SQTIHQWPATLVQPVGSPLSLECTVEGTSNPNLYWYRQAAGRGLQLLFYSVGIGQISSEVPQNLSASRPQDRQFILSSKKLLLSDSGFYLCAWSVGGFSSEDSYNSPLHFGNGTRLTVT.

V and J are TRBV6-1 and TRBJ2-1, with TRBD2 matching 11 bases. V lost 4 bases to trimming and J lost 0 bases; unmatched junction nucleotides: 8. CDR1 is MNHNS, CDR2 SASEGT, per germline. The CDR3 has 18 residues. CDR3 DNA sequence: TGTGCCAGCAGTGGACTAGCGGGGTATATTAGCTCCTACAATGAGCAGTTCTTC. Encoded protein: CASSGLAGYISSYNEQFF.

The chain carries TRBV14 and TRBJ1-1; D is unresolved. Germline assignment: CDR1 SGHDN and CDR2 FVKESK. V was shortened by 5 bases and J by 1 base, with 8 bases between the two germline ends. The length of the CDR3 is 13 residues. The CDR3 DNA follows: TGTGCCAGCAGCATCCGGGGGAACACTGAAGCTTTCTTT. This codes for CASSIRGNTEAFF.

This chain's CDR3 is CASSQEHRGSEQYF. The CDR3 coding sequence is TGTGCCAGCAGCCAAGAGCACAGGGGATCCGAGCAGTACTTC. The chain couples TRBV4-2 to TRBJ2-7; 7 nucleotides align to TRBD1. The germline gives CDR1 LGHNA, CDR2 YNFKEQ. The ends lost 0 bases at V and 6 bases at J; junction bases unmatched: 5. The CDR3 runs to 14 residues.

The rearrangement links TRBV6-5 to TRBJ2-3; TRBD2 matches 7 bases. The CDR3 runs to 15 residues. V lost 7 bases to trimming and J lost 3 bases; unmatched junction nucleotides: 10. Germline values: CDR1 MNHEY, CDR2 SVGAGI. The CDR3 region has the DNA TGTGCCAGCATCCGAGGGAGGGGAATGACAGATACGCAGTATTTT. Translated, it gives CASIRGRGMTDTQYF.

This sequence joins TRBV19 and TRBJ2-1; D is ambiguous. There are 16 residues in the CDR3. V lost 3 bases to trimming and J lost 0 bases, with 12 bases between them. Looked up from germline, CDR1 is LNHDA and CDR2 is SQIVND (reference sequence). CDR3 protein: CASSISSGFSYNEQFF. The CDR3 DNA sequence: TGTGCCAGTAGTATCTCGTCGGGTTTCTCCTACAATGAGCAGTTCTTC. Full variable domain (remainder filled in from reference TRBV19 and TRBJ2-1): DGGITQSPKYLFRKEGQNVTLSCEQNLNHDAMYWYRQDPGQGLRLIYYSQIVNDFQKGDIAEGYSVSREKKESFPLTVTSAQKNPTAFYLCASSISSGFSYNEQFFGPGTRLTVL.

V and J are TRBV4-1 and TRBJ1-5, with 9 bases matching TRBD1. Trimming cost V 1 base and J 2 bases; bases outside gene matches: 6. The CDR3 extends over 17 amino acids. CDR1 and CDR2 from the germline V gene are MGHRA and YSYEKL. CDR3 nucleotide sequence: TGCGCCAGCAGCCAAGGAGGGGGACAGGGAGGCAATCAGCCCCAGCATTTT. Translating gives CASSQGGGQGGNQPQHF.

This chain joins TRBV6-1 and TRBJ1-2, with D perhaps matching TRBD1 (5 bases). The CDR3 runs 15 residues. V lost 2 bases and J 7 bases, leaving 17 bases between the germline ends. Germline V gene lookup returns CDR1 MNHNS and CDR2 SASEGT. The CDR3 protein is CASSELGLSAFGYTF. The CDR3 nucleotides are TGTGCCAGCAGTGAATTGGGGCTTTCAGCTTTTGGCTACACCTTC.

The V call is TRBV2, the J call TRBJ2-3; perhaps TRBD2 as D (5 bases). The CDR3 sequence is 15 residues long. CDR1 is SNHLY and CDR2 is FYNNEI in the germline V gene. V was cut by 4 bases and J by 6 bases, with 17 bases left in between. CDR3 amino acids: CASSASNGLIDTQYF. CDR3 in DNA: TGTGCCAGCAGTGCCTCCAACGGACTGATTGATACGCAGTATTTT.

This chain joins TRBV6-5 and TRBJ2-7; TRBD2 is a possible D gene (5 bases). This CDR3 region has 13 residues. The V and J ends lost 7 bases and 0 bases respectively, with 10 bases between them. Germline lookup yields CDR1 MNHEY and CDR2 SVGAGI. The CDR3: CASTRTPSYEQYF. CDR3 in DNA: TGTGCCAGCACTCGGACTCCCTCCTACGAGCAGTACTTC.

The rearrangement uses TRBV6-6 and TRBJ1-6; D may be TRBD1 (6 bases). V was shortened by 6 bases and J by 9 bases, with 12 bases between the two germline ends. The CDR3 covers 13 residues. Germline V gene data show CDR1 as MNHNY and CDR2 as SVGAGI (reference sequence). The CDR3 sequence: CASSPGQFSPLHF. The CDR3, as DNA: TGTGCCAGCAGCCCCGGACAGTTTTCACCCCTCCACTTT.

This chain joins TRBV4-3 and TRBJ2-7, with 8 bases matching TRBD1. There are 17 residues in the CDR3. The junction had 9 bases not matched to a gene; V was cut back by 0 bases and J by 2 bases. Germline values: CDR1 LGHNA, CDR2 YSLEER. The CDR3 DNA is TGCGCCAGCAGCCAAGATAGGACTGACAGGGGCCCCTACGAGCAGTACTTC. It encodes CASSQDRTDRGPYEQYF.

The chain recombines TRBV7-8 with TRBJ2-2; D is perhaps TRBD1 (6 bases). Trimming left V 1 base short and J 7 bases short, with 16 bases between. Germline CDR1 reads SGHVS; CDR2 reads FQNEAQ. The CDR3 covers 16 residues. This CDR3 reads CASSLVGPGVSGELFF. CDR3 nucleotides: TGTGCCAGCAGCTTAGTGGGACCAGGGGTTAGCGGGGAGCTGTTTTTT.

This clone was observed once. This rearrangement joins TRBV5-4 to TRBJ1-6; no clear D gene. V was trimmed by 2 bases and J by 10 bases, leaving 16 bases between them. CDR3 length: 15 amino acids. Germline values: CDR1 SGHNT, CDR2 YYREEE (reference sequence). DNA for the CDR3: TGTGCCAGCAGCTTTTCGGCCGGGGAGGAATCACCCCTCCACTTT. The encoded protein is CASSFSAGEESPLHF.